The TCR beta chain described here comes from a study of response to subunit inactivated influenza vaccine. General study results and limits: The authors put forward the suggestion that each seasonal influenza vaccination may bring in only a limited number of new T cells.

TCRdb redid the calling of the RT-PCR reads with MiXCR, one entry per CDR3 protein. The profile shows about 700,000 distinct CDR3 sequences, 15% to 18% of them singletons. This clonotype has a count of ten or more. The antigen remains unidentified. The length of the CDR3 is 17 residues. CDR1 SGHRS and CDR2 YFSETQ come from the germline V gene. The V segment lost 0 bases and the J segment 3 bases; nucleotides outside the gene matches: 6. The specimen comprised PBMCs from blood, sampled 12 days after vaccination. This rearrangement joins TRBV5-1 to TRBJ2-2, with 9 nucleotides matching TRBD2. The source is a man aged 50 to 59 who received an inactivated influenza vaccine. CDR3 DNA sequence: TGCGCCAGCAGCTTGGCTAGCGGGATTACTCACACCGGGGAGCTGTTTTTT. Translated, it gives CASSLASGITHTGELFF.